The clone carrying this T cell receptor beta chain was counted once. Its antigen is unidentified. This entry belongs to a study of shared clonotypes between healthy human individuals. General study results and limits: As a rule, naive subsets had a larger estimated richness than memory subsets.

V lost 1 base, J lost 9 bases, and 5 bases stayed unmatched. This CDR3 spans 16 amino acids. Germline CDR1 SGHRS, CDR2 YFSETQ. TCRdb's copy holds only in-frame clones and misses some; the assay was immunoSEQ multiplex PCR. The top ten clones hold roughly 0.45% of a sample with approximately 1,500,000 clones, 95% to 99% of them seen once. J is TRBJ2-1 and V is TRBV5-1, with TRBD2 identical over 15 bases. The sequence was collected from a man younger than 45 in good health. The specimen was naive CD4+ T cells sorted from blood. This sample's subset: CD45RA+ positively selected. Written as DNA, the CDR3 is TGCGCCAGCAGCTTGAGGACTAGCGGGAGGGGGAGTGAGCAGTTCTTC. As protein: CASSLRTSGRGSEQFF.